Shown below are 25 T cell receptor beta chains from a single sample sequenced in a study of immune heterogeneity within non-small cell lung tumors. Bulk tumor genomic DNA constituted the template, at around 600 ng per sample. Several biopsies were collected from each primary tumor during surgery. They were spaced as far apart as possible within the tumor mass. Curative operations were performed on patients who had untreated, newly diagnosed non-small cell lung cancer. Multiplex PCR was performed with 32 V and 13 J primers, and it amplified TCR beta CDR3. TCRdb itself ran the multiplex PCR reads through MiXCR, one entry per CDR3 protein. The sample holds about 4,600 distinct CDR3 sequences, about 40% seen once. Material: lung tumor tissue. These receptors all stem from a woman between 50 and 59 years old with non-small cell lung cancer.

This clonotype ranks as hyperexpanded (1% or more). The chain couples TRBV5-1 to TRBJ2-7, with 9 bases fitting TRBD1. Germline assignment: CDR1 SGHRS and CDR2 YFSETQ. The CDR3 contains 16 residues. V lost 2 bases and J lost 5; bases outside the gene matches: 11. The CDR3, as DNA: TGCGCCAGCAGCTTCACCTCGGGACAGGGAAACCACGAGCAGTACTTC. Translation gives CASSFTSGQGNHEQYF.

This clonotype is deemed medium-sized. The V and J genes are TRBV24-1 and TRBJ2-3, with 13 positions matching TRBD2. The CDR3 sequence is 16 residues long. V was clipped by 4 bases and J by 5 bases; unmatched bases: 5. Germline values: CDR1 KGHDR, CDR2 SFDVKD. The CDR3 protein is CATSEGLAGYLDTQYF. The CDR3 bases are TGTGCCACCAGTGAGGGACTAGCGGGATATTTAGATACGCAGTATTTT.

By sample share, this clonotype is medium-sized. The V gene is TRBV18, the J gene TRBJ2-7; D perhaps matches TRBD1 (7 bases). The V end lost 0 bases, the J end lost 1 base, and 13 bases lay between the germline ends. Germline values: CDR1 KGHSH, CDR2 LQKENI. The CDR3 has 16 residues. The CDR3 coding sequence is TGTGCCAGCTCACCACCAGCGCCAGGGGGGTCCTACGAGCAGTACTTC. Amino acids: CASSPPAPGGSYEQYF.

V gene TRBV28 combines with J gene TRBJ2-5; 8 bases match TRBD1. The J call may not be correct, given that the DNA end is closer to TRBJ2-1. The CDR3 is made up of 18 amino acids. Germline V gene data show CDR1 as MDHEN and CDR2 as SYDVKM. CDR3 protein: CASSLSFSGQATYNEQFF. As DNA, the CDR3 is TGTGCCAGCAGTTTAAGTTTTTCGGGACAGGCAACTTACAATGAGCAGTTCTTC.

In this sample, this clonotype turned up many times. A junction end diverges from the germline sequence, so it may reflect a read error. The chain carries TRBV24-1 and TRBJ2-3; D possibly matches TRBD1 or TRBD2 (5 bases each). CDR1 and CDR2 (germline): KGHDR, SFDVKD. The CDR3 is 11 residues long. CDR3 loop: CATGEGDTQYF. CDR3 DNA: TGTGCCACCGGTGAGGGGGATACGCAGTATTTT.

The chain carries TRBV28 and TRBJ1-5, with D hard to call. The CDR3 extends over 15 amino acids. V shed 7 bases and J shed 0 bases, with 13 bases lying between them. Per germline, CDR1 MDHEN and CDR2 SYDVKM. CDR3 DNA: TGTGCCAGCATTAGTATCGGGGATAGCAATCAGCCCCAGCATTTT. Translating it yields CASISIGDSNQPQHF.

The chain joins TRBV20-1 to TRBJ1-4; D remains unclear. V was shortened by 0 bases and J by 7 bases, with 12 bases between the two germline ends. The germline gives CDR1 DFQATT, CDR2 SNEGSKA (reference sequence). This CDR3 has 14 amino acids. This CDR3 reads CSAREVMAGEKLFF. CDR3 DNA: TGCAGTGCTAGAGAAGTGATGGCGGGTGAAAAACTGTTTTTT.

For this clonotype: A read error may account for a junction end that differs from germline. V gene TRBV28 combines with J gene TRBJ1-2; D perhaps matches TRBD1 (6 bases). The V gene's germline CDR1 is MDHEN and CDR2 SYDVKM. The CDR3 has 14 amino acids. The CDR3 loop is CASSFEQGSSGHTF. CDR3 nucleotides: TGTGCCAGCAGTTTCGAGCAGGGGTCCTCTGGCCACACCTTC.

This clonotype is classed as medium-sized. The chain uses TRBV9 and TRBJ1-2, with 11 bases lining up with TRBD1. CDR3 length equals 18 residues. Germline trimming cut 3 bases from V and 7 bases from J; bases unmatched to any gene: 17. CDR1 SGDLS and CDR2 YYNGEE come from the germline V gene. CDR3 nucleotide sequence: TGTGCCAGCAGCGCCTCGGACAGGGGGCATCAAGGGGGGGCTGGCTACACCTTC. It codes for CASSASDRGHQGGAGYTF.

This clonotype was seen only a few times. The rearrangement uses TRBV20-1 and TRBJ2-3; TRBD1 matches 9 bases. The junction had 14 bases not matched to a gene; V was cut back by 1 base and J by 3 bases. The CDR3 has 18 residues. In germline, CDR1 is DFQATT, CDR2 SNEGSKA (reference sequence). CDR3 DNA sequence: TGCAGTGCTAGAGGTTTTCCGGAGACAGGGGGTTTTACAGATACGCAGTATTTT. This encodes CSARGFPETGGFTDTQYF.

This clonotype was seen a few times. This sequence joins TRBV20-1 and TRBJ1-1; D gene ambiguous. Germline loops: CDR1 DFQATT, CDR2 SNEGSKA (reference sequence). This CDR3 is built from 12 residues. V was trimmed by 3 bases and J by 0 bases, leaving 5 bases between them. In DNA form, the CDR3 reads TGCAGTGCTAGTAGACTGAACACTGAAGCTTTCTTT. Protein: CSASRLNTEAFF.

The V and J genes are TRBV7-9 and TRBJ1-2, with 7 bases aligning to TRBD1. V lost 4 bases to trimming and J lost 0 bases; unmatched junction nucleotides: 8. Germline CDR1 is SEHNR and CDR2 is FQNEAQ (reference sequence). The CDR3 is made up of 16 amino acids. The CDR3 sequence is CASSYRGPTSNYGYTF. The CDR3 DNA reads TGTGCCAGCAGCTACAGGGGTCCCACCTCTAACTATGGCTACACCTTC.

The gene calls are TRBV18 and TRBJ1-6; D is unclear. The CDR3 extends over 13 amino acids. The V end was cut by 3 bases, the J end by 8 bases, with 8 bases between. CDR1 and CDR2 (germline): KGHSH, LQKENI. The CDR3 DNA follows: TGTGCCAGCTCACCTAGCCCCGATTCACCCCTCCACTTT. Protein sequence: CASSPSPDSPLHF.

The V gene is TRBV5-1, the J gene TRBJ2-7; tentatively, D is TRBD1 or TRBD2 (5 bases each). Deletions cut 0 bases from V and 5 bases from J, with 21 bases between. The CDR3 has 17 residues. Germline V gene sequence: CDR1 SGHRS, CDR2 YFSETQ. The CDR3 loop reads CASSLAAGTKTKDEQYF. CDR3 DNA: TGCGCCAGCAGCTTGGCGGCCGGGACGAAAACGAAAGACGAGCAGTACTTC.

Within the sample, this clonotype is medium-sized. The rearrangement uses TRBV15 and TRBJ2-1; D may be TRBD2 (6 bases). V lost 2 bases and J 3 bases, leaving 11 bases between the germline ends. This CDR3 comprises 15 residues. Germline V gives CDR1 LNHNV, CDR2 YYDKDF (reference sequence). CDR3 sequence reads: CATSRPSVYYNEQFF. As DNA, the CDR3 is TGTGCCACCAGCAGACCTAGCGTTTACTACAATGAGCAGTTCTTC.

By share, this clonotype counts as medium-sized. The chain combines TRBV6-1 with TRBJ1-1, with 7 bases matching TRBD1. The CDR3 sequence is 15 residues long. V lost 6 bases, J lost 5 bases, and 12 bases stayed unmatched. The germline V gene encodes CDR1 MNHNS and CDR2 SASEGT. The CDR3 nucleotides are TGTGCCAGCAGGGAACAGGGGAGGCAGTCTACTGAAGCTTTCTTT. Protein: CASREQGRQSTEAFF.

This clonotype is medium-sized. V usage is TRBV5-5 and J usage is TRBJ2-2; a possible D gene is TRBD1 (5 bases). The CDR3 extends over 13 amino acids. Per germline, CDR1 SGHKS and CDR2 YYEKEE (reference sequence). The V and J ends lost 7 bases and 4 bases respectively, with 11 bases between them. The DNA of the CDR3 is TGTGCCAGCGCAGGGAATCCCACCGGGGAGCTGTTTTTT. Amino acid sequence: CASAGNPTGELFF.

By its share, this clonotype is medium-sized. The J gene is TRBJ2-5, the V gene TRBV12-3 or TRBV12-4; D unclear. This CDR3 is 14 amino acids long. V was shortened by 3 bases and J by 3 bases, with 11 bases between the two germline ends. CDR3 region: CASSFVLGEETQYF. The CDR3 nucleotides read TGTGCCAGCAGTTTCGTCCTTGGGGAAGAGACCCAGTACTTC.

Sample share makes this clonotype medium-sized (0.01 to 0.1%). CDR3 in amino acids: CSAIPSGSLRDNSPLHF. CDR3 coding DNA: TGCAGTGCTATTCCATCAGGGTCGTTAAGGGATAATTCACCCCTCCACTTT. The chain uses TRBV20-1 and TRBJ1-6, with a tentative D call TRBD1 (5 bases). Trimming left V 4 bases short and J 5 bases short, with 21 bases between. The CDR3 extends over 17 amino acids. Looked up from germline, CDR1 is DFQATT and CDR2 is SNEGSKA (reference sequence).

This clonotype was observed many times. This rearrangement joins TRBV7-2 to TRBJ1-1, with no clear D. The CDR3 totals 13 residues. Germline V gene sequence: CDR1 SGHTA, CDR2 FQGNSA. V was pared by 7 bases and J by 7 bases, with 16 bases between. CDR3 in amino acids: CASTLSPDFEAFF. The CDR3 nucleotides read TGTGCCAGCACCCTTAGTCCCGATTTTGAAGCTTTCTTT.

Comment on this clonotype: This may be a read error: a much more frequent sequence differs by one nucleotide. This chain uses TRBV6-9 with TRBJ1-6; 8 bases agree with TRBD1. Germline CDR1 reads MNHGY; CDR2 reads SVAAGI. Trimming at V came to 4 bases and at J to 9 bases, leaving 11 bases not matched to a gene. The CDR3 is 16 amino acids. The DNA for the CDR3 is TGTGCCAGCAGTTTCCACGGACAGGGCTTTAGTTCACCCCTCCACTTT. It is translated as CASSFHGQGFSSPLHF.

The rearrangement links TRBV9 to TRBJ2-5, with D perhaps TRBD1 (5 bases). CDR1 SGDLS and CDR2 YYNGEE come from the germline V gene. V gave up 0 bases and J gave up 4 bases, with 13 bases separating them. This CDR3 is built from 15 residues. CDR3 amino acids: CASSVGIGARETQYF. In nucleotides, the CDR3 is TGTGCCAGCAGCGTAGGTATAGGGGCCCGAGAGACCCAGTACTTC.

By its share, this clonotype is medium-sized. V gene TRBV18 combines with J gene TRBJ1-5; D unresolved. The germline CDR1 and CDR2 sequences are KGHSH and LQKENI. CDR3 length: 13 residues. The V and J ends lost 2 bases and 7 bases respectively, with 9 bases between them. The CDR3 coding sequence is TGTGCCAGCTCACCAGGGGTCGACCAGCCCCAGCATTTT. Its protein is CASSPGVDQPQHF.

This clonotype is medium-sized. The genes are TRBV5-1 and TRBJ2-5, with TRBD1 identical over 8 bases. The germline V gene encodes CDR1 SGHRS and CDR2 YFSETQ. This CDR3 spans 17 amino acids. With V trimmed by 3 bases and J by 2 bases, 12 bases remained unmatched. As DNA, the CDR3 is TGCGCCAGCAGCTCAGGACAGGGCGGGACGGGGCAAGAGACCCAGTACTTC. Encoded protein: CASSSGQGGTGQETQYF.

The chain has TRBV11-2 and TRBJ2-5, with TRBD1 matching over 7 bases. The germline gives CDR1 SGHAT, CDR2 FQNNGV. The junction had 5 bases not matched to a gene; V was cut back by 5 bases and J by 2 bases. This CDR3 has 14 residues. CDR3 in amino acids: CASSIGTEQETQYF. The CDR3, as DNA: TGTGCCAGCAGCATAGGGACAGAACAAGAGACCCAGTACTTC.